This TCR beta chain derives from a study of T cells after yellow fever vaccination. Study in general: It was with CD3, CD45RA, CCR7 and CD95 that the EM, EMRA, CM and Tscm memory subsets were sorted.

This clonotype was seen at least ten times. The CDR3 runs 14 residues. V gave up 4 bases and J gave up 5 bases; unmatched junction bases: 8. CDR1 SQVTM and CDR2 ANQGSEA come from the germline V gene. Study results and limitations: The booster saw the reappearance of most primary-vaccination clones (about 95% CD4, less than 90% CD8). In FACS-sorted repertoires, abundant clonotypes from the bulk population could appear as contaminants.

Researchers made TCR cDNA using 5'RACE template switching, and this step added a universal primer site and UMIs. Via MiXCR, TCRdb re-called the 5' RACE reads, giving one row per CDR3 protein. The sample contains 25,000 to 30,000 distinct CDR3 sequences, about 5.5% of which appear only once. J is TRBJ2-1 and V is TRBV29-1, with TRBD2 matching over 7 bases. The sequenced sample was PBMCs, either bulk or a sorted T-cell subset (CD4+, CD8+, memory, or dextramer-sorted; not recorded which), obtained 15 days after the yellow fever booster vaccination. This sequence originates from a man aged 25-45 years who received the YFV17D yellow fever vaccine. The CDR3 is CSVVAGDGNNEQFF. CDR3 DNA: TGCAGCGTTGTCGCGGGAGACGGGAACAATGAGCAGTTCTTC.